A single sample gave rise to the 2 T cell receptor beta chains below, sequenced in a study of CD8+ T cells in alopecia areata. After isolation, RNA underwent reverse transcription to generate cDNA as the sequencing template. The table came from immunoSEQ multiplex PCR; TCRdb's copy has only in-frame clones and leaves some out. The table shows under 30,000 clones, with under 60% occurring only once. The sample taken for sequencing was NKG2D-high CD8+ T cells sorted from blood. The source is a human donor with alopecia areata.

This chain connects TRBV27 to TRBJ2-7, with a tentative D call TRBD2 (5 bases). Germline CDR1 MNHEY, CDR2 SMNVEV (reference sequence). Trimming left V 0 bases short and J 5 bases short, with 14 bases between. The CDR3 has 15 residues. Here the CDR3 DNA reads TGTGCCAGCAGTTTATCGGCCGGGGATGCCAACGAGCAGTACTTC. Residues: CASSLSAGDANEQYF.

The V and J genes are TRBV28 and TRBJ2-7; tentative D call: TRBD2 (6 bases). CDR3 length: 15 amino acids. V was trimmed by 4 bases and J by 2 bases, leaving 15 bases between them. Germline CDR1 reads MDHEN; CDR2 reads SYDVKM. Written as DNA, the CDR3 is TGTGCCAGCAGTTCGGGACGGTGGACTACCTACGAGCAGTACTTC. This sequence encodes CASSSGRWTTYEQYF.